The clone carrying this T cell receptor beta chain turned up a few times. The data are from a study of human T cells and chemical hapten exposure. The sample's time point: patch test 3, about 24 weeks after DPC sensitization. Treatment indicated: therapeutic diphenylcyclopropenone sensitization with weekly scalp DPC. Germline-derived CDR1 and CDR2 are SNHLY and FYNNEI. Between the trimmed V and J ends, which lost 5 bases and 0 bases, there was a span of 10 bases. The CDR3 consists of 15 residues. Per the original methods: Individual samples carried between about 20,000 and 700,000 TCRs, with about 88,000 as the median. TCRdb re-analysed the RACE reads in MiXCR, keeping a single row per CDR3 protein. For this entry, the V and J calls and clone size follow TCRdb and not the study's own pipeline. The data contain some 180,000 distinct CDR3 sequences, more than 20% of them seen just once; the ten biggest clones take up approximately 2.3%.

Sequences were derived from whole blood, sampled in connection with sensitization to the hapten diphenylcyclopropenone (DPC). The V call is TRBV2, the J call TRBJ2-2, with D hard to call. The source of this sequence is a woman between 40 and 55 years old with alopecia areata. Some clones in this sample may be carry-over from other donors' samples. The CDR3 DNA reads TGTGCCAGCAGTCGGACCATGTCGAACACCGGGGAGCTGTTTTTT. Translating gives CASSRTMSNTGELFF.